These 18 T cell receptor beta chains share one sample of origin, sequenced in a study of tumor-infiltrating lymphocytes in glioblastoma multiforme. TCR beta libraries were built from RNA through three nested multiplex PCR rounds using modified ARM-PCR. TCRdb ran MiXCR on the multiplex PCR reads and lists one entry per CDR3 protein. This sample yields about 10,000 distinct CDR3 sequences, of which 70% to 80% are seen a single time; approximately 80% belongs to the top ten. Sequenced: brain tumor tissue. The receptors originated from a male donor with glioblastoma.

As to this clonotype: A read error is likely, as this CDR3 ends without the conserved phenylalanine or tryptophan. This chain uses TRBV20-1 with TRBJ2-3, with TRBD2 matching 9 bases. CDR1 DFQATT and CDR2 SNEGSKA come from the germline V gene (reference sequence). The CDR3 has 20 amino acids. The CDR3 DNA follows: TGCAGTGCTAGTCGCCCCGGACTGGCGGGAGGGCCGAGTAGCATAGATACGCAGTATTTG. It yields the protein CSASRPGLAGGPSSIDTQYL.

This clonotype was picked up many times. The chain recombines TRBV29-1 with TRBJ2-7; 10 bases are a match to TRBD2. Germline V lookup: CDR1 SQVTM, CDR2 ANQGSEA. Germline trimming cut 7 bases from V and 3 bases from J; bases unmatched to any gene: 9. This CDR3 spans 14 amino acids. This CDR3 is CSAAGLAGDYEQYF. The CDR3 region has the DNA TGCAGCGCCGCAGGGCTAGCGGGGGACTACGAGCAGTACTTC.

V is TRBV11-1 and J is TRBJ2-3, with 8 bases matching TRBD2. The CDR3 consists of 17 residues. Germline V CDR1 and CDR2: SGHAT, FQDESV (reference sequence). The junction had 13 bases not matched to a gene; V was cut back by 2 bases and J by 6 bases. For the CDR3, the DNA is TGTGCCAGCAGCTTATGGCGGGAGGACCACCAGGGGGATACGCAGTATTTT. As protein: CASSLWREDHQGDTQYF.

The rearrangement links TRBV29-1 to TRBJ1-2, with no clear D. Germline values: CDR1 SQVTM, CDR2 ANQGSEA. This CDR3 is built from 12 residues. With 5 bases removed from V and 7 bases from J, the gap between germline ends came to 14 bases. The DNA of the CDR3 is TGCAGCGTTAGCGCGGACTCCTCTGGCTACACCTTC. This codes for CSVSADSSGYTF.

For this clonotype: It may be a read error: a sequence one base away is much more abundant. The rearrangement joins TRBV12-3 or TRBV12-4 to TRBJ1-1; unclear D gene. V was shortened by 6 bases and J by 1 base, with 9 bases between the two germline ends. This CDR3 is built from 13 residues. CDR3 in amino acids: CASSPGPNTEAFF. As DNA, the CDR3 is TGTGCCAGCAGCCCCGGCCCGAACACTGAAGCTTTCTTT.

This clonotype was seen only a few times. The chain recombines TRBV6-6 with TRBJ2-1; TRBD2 aligns across 9 bases. The CDR3 is made up of 14 amino acids. After removal of 3 bases from V and 6 bases from J, the junction contained 3 bases not matched to a gene. From germline, CDR1 is MNHNY and CDR2 SVGAGI (reference sequence). The CDR3 sequence: CASSYGTSSNEQFF. The CDR3, as DNA: TGTGCCAGCAGTTATGGGACTAGCAGCAATGAGCAGTTCTTC.

The chain couples TRBV20-1 to TRBJ1-3; D not resolved. The CDR3 length is 15 residues. Germline loops: CDR1 DFQATT, CDR2 SNEGSKA (reference sequence). Deletions cut 3 bases from V and 0 bases from J, with 12 bases between. The CDR3 sequence: CSARVTGISGNTIYF. The CDR3, as DNA: TGCAGTGCTAGGGTCACTGGAATCTCTGGAAACACCATATATTTT.

Concerning this clonotype itself: No conserved phenylalanine or tryptophan ends this CDR3, so it is likely a read error. The chain carries TRBV11-2 and TRBJ2-1, with TRBD2 matching 9 bases. Germline V gene data show CDR1 as SGHAT and CDR2 as FQNNGV. With 5 bases clipped from V and 9 bases from J, the junction kept 8 bases outside the gene matches. This CDR3 has 14 residues. The CDR3 DNA follows: TGTGCCAGCAGCCCCCTTGCGGGAGGGGCTGAGCAGTTCTAC. Its protein product is CASSPLAGGAEQFY.

This chain joins TRBV6-5 and TRBJ1-2, with TRBD1 matching 12 bases. Germline CDR1 and CDR2: MNHEY and SVGAGI. The CDR3 covers 16 residues. Losses at the gene ends were 0 bases for V and 8 bases for J; bases not matched to a gene: 7. The CDR3 region is CASSYSGTGGSKGYTF. Here the CDR3 DNA reads TGTGCCAGCAGTTACTCCGGGACAGGGGGCTCTAAGGGCTACACCTTC.

The count of this clonotype is one. No conserved phenylalanine or tryptophan ends this CDR3, so it is likely a read error. It is unclear where the CDR3 begins or ends on the DNA, so no DNA is shown, and the CDR3 is as TCRdb lists it. V usage is TRBV11-2 and J usage is TRBJ2-7; the table assigns TRBD2, which was not confirmed against the DNA. The CDR3 comprises 15 residues, both ends counted. CDR1 is SGHAT, CDR2 FQNNGV, per germline. This chain's CDR3 is CASSFSSLVLYEQCI.

In this sample, this clonotype turned up many times. The DNA of the CDR3 is TGCGCCAGCAGCCAGGTATCGGGGGAAGAGCAGTTCTTC. Translation gives CASSQVSGEEQFF. This chain links TRBV4-1 with TRBJ2-1, with a weak D call TRBD2 (6 bases). Germline values: CDR1 MGHRA, CDR2 YSYEKL. Between the trimmed V and J ends, which lost 3 bases and 10 bases, there was a span of 13 bases. CDR3 length equals 13 residues.

The chain employs TRBV20-1 and TRBJ2-4, with 14 bases matching TRBD2. CDR3 length equals 17 residues. The V gene end was trimmed by 5 bases and the J gene end by 2 bases; junction bases not matched to a gene: 8. From germline, CDR1 is DFQATT and CDR2 SNEGSKA (reference sequence). DNA of the CDR3: TGCAGTGCTCACGGGACTAGCGGGAGTCGATCCAAAAACATTCAGTACTTC. Its translation: CSAHGTSGSRSKNIQYF.

This chain uses TRBV6-2 or TRBV6-3 with TRBJ1-1; D is ambiguous. The CDR3 consists of 12 residues. V lost 5 bases and J 0 bases, leaving 4 bases between the germline ends. Germline CDR1 is MNHEY and CDR2 is SVGEGT. The chain's CDR3 is CASSLMNTEAFF. The CDR3 nucleotides are TGTGCCAGCAGTCTGATGAACACTGAAGCTTTCTTT.

The genes are TRBV7-8 and TRBJ1-5; 9 bases are shared with TRBD1. V shed 5 bases and J 7 bases; nucleotides not matched to a gene: 9. This CDR3 has 15 amino acids. The germline gives CDR1 SGHVS, CDR2 FQNEAQ. The CDR3 spells CASSRTGGDGQPQHF. The CDR3 nucleotides read TGTGCCAGCAGCAGAACAGGGGGCGACGGCCAGCCCCAGCATTTT.

The sample holds one count of this clonotype. This may stem from a read error, because a much larger clone lies one nucleotide away. The chain carries TRBV11-2 and TRBJ2-7; 7 bases are a match to TRBD1. Germline V gene lookup returns CDR1 SGHAT and CDR2 FQNNGV. The trim removed 8 bases at V and 5 bases at J, leaving 9 bases unmatched. This CDR3 is 13 amino acids long. CDR3 sequence: CASGSYTGDEQYF. DNA for the CDR3: TGTGCCAGCGGCTCCTATACAGGGGACGAGCAGTACTTC.

The rearrangement links TRBV11-2 to TRBJ1-6; D gene uncertain. Germline CDR1 and CDR2: SGHAT and FQNNGV. V dropped 0 bases and J dropped 7 bases, with 7 bases sitting between them. CDR3 length equals 14 residues. The CDR3 coding sequence is TGTGCCAGCAGCTTAGACGGGAAAAATTCACCCCTCCACTTT. Translation gives CASSLDGKNSPLHF. The complete variable domain, with remaining parts taken from reference TRBV11-2 and TRBJ1-6, reads EAGVAQSPRYKIIEKRQSVAFWCNPISGHATLYWYQQILGQGPKLLIQFQNNGVVDDSQLPKDRFSAERLKGVDSTLKIQPAKLEDSAVYLCASSLDGKNSPLHFGNGTRLTVT.

This clonotype was picked up one time. V is TRBV5-1 and J is TRBJ2-1; 8 positions match TRBD2. Germline lookup yields CDR1 SGHRS and CDR2 YFSETQ. This CDR3 contains 15 residues. With V trimmed by 2 bases and J by 10 bases, 11 bases remained unmatched. CDR3 loop: CASSFDTSGTYEQFF. The CDR3 DNA sequence: TGCGCCAGCAGCTTTGATACTAGCGGAACCTACGAGCAGTTCTTC.

The chain is built from TRBV20-1 and TRBJ2-2; a weak D match, TRBD2 (6 bases). Trimming removed 0 bases from V and 0 bases from J, with 11 bases in between. This CDR3 is built from 16 residues. Germline V gives CDR1 DFQATT, CDR2 SNEGSKA (reference sequence). Here the CDR3 DNA reads TGCAGTGCTAGAGATCGGAGGGCCCCGAACACCGGGGAGCTGTTTTTT. Its translation: CSARDRRAPNTGELFF.